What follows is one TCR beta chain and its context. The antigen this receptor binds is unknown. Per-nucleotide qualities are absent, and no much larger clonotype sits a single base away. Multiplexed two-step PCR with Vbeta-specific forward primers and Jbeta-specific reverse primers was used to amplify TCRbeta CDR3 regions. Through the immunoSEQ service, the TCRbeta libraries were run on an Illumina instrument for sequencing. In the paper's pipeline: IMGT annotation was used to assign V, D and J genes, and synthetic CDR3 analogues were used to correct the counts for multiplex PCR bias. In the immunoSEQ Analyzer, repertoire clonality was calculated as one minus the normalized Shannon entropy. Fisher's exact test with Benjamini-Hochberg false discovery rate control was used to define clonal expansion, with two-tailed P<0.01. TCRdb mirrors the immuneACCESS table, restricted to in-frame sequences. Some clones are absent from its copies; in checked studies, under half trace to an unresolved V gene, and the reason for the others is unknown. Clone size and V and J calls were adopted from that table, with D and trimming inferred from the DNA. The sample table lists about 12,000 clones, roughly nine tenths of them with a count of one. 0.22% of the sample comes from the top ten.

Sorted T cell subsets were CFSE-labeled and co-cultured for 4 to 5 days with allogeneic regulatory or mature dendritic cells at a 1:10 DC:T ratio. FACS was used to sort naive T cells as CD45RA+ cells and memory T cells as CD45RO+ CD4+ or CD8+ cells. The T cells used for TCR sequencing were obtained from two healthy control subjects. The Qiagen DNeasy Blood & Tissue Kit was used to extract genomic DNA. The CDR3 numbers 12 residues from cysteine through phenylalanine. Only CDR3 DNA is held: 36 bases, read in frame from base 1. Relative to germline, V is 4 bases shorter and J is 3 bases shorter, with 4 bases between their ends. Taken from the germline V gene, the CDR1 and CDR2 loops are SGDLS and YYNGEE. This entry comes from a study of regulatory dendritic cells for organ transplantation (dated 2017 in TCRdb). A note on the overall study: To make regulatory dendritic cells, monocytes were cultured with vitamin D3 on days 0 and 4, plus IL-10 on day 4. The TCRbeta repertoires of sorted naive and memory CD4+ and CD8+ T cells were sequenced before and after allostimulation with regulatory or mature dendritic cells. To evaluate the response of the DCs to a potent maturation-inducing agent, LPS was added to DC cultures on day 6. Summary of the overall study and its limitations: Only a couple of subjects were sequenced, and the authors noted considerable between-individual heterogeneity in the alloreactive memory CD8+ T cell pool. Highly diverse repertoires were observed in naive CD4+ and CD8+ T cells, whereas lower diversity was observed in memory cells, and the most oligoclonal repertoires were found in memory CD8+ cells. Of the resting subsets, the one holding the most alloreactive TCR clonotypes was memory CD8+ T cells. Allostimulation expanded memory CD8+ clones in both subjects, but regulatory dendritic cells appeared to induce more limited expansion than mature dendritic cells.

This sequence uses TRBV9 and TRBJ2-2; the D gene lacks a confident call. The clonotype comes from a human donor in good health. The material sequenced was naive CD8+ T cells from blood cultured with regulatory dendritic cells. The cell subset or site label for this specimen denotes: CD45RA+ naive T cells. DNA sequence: TGTGCCAGCAGCAGATACACCGGGGAGCTGTTTTTT. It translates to CASSRYTGELFF.